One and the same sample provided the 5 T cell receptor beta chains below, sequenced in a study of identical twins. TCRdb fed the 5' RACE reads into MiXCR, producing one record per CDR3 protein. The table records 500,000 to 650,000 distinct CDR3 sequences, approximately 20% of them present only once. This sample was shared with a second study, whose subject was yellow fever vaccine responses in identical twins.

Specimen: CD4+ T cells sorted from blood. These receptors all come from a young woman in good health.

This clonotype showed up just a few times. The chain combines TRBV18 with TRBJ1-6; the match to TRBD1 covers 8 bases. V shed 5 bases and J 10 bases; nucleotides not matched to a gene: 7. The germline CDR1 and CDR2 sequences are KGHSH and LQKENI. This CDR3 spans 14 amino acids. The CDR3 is CASSTDRGRSPLHF. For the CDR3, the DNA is TGTGCCAGCTCAACTGACAGGGGTAGGTCACCCCTCCACTTT. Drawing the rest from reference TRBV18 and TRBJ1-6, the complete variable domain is NAGVMQNPRHLVRRRGQEARLRCSPMKGHSHVYWYRQLPEEGLKFMVYLQKENIIDESGMPKERFSAEFPKEGPSILRIQQVVRGDSAAYFCASSTDRGRSPLHFGNGTRLTVT.

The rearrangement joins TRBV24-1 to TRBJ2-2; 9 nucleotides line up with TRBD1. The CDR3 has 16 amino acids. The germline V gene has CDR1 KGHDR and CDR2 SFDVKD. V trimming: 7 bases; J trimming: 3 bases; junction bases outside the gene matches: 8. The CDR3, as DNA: TGTGCCACCAGGGGGACCGGGACAGGGCACACCGGGGAGCTGTTTTTT. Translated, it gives CATRGTGTGHTGELFF.

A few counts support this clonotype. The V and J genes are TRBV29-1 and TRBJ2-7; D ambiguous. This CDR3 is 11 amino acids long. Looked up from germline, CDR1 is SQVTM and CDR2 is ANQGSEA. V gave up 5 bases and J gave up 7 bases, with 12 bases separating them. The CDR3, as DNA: TGCAGCGTTTTTTTTTTGGGGGAGCAGTACTTC. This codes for CSVFFLGEQYF.

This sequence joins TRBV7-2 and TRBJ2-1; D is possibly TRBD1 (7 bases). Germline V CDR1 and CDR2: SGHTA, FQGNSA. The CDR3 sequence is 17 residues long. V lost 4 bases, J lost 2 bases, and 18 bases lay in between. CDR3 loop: CASSSQGGGFPYNEQFF. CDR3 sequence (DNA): TGTGCCAGCAGCTCCCAGGGGGGAGGCTTCCCCTACAATGAGCAGTTCTTC. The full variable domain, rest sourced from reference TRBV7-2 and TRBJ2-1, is GAGVSQSPSNKVTEKGKDVELRCDPISGHTALYWYRQSLGQGLEFLIYFQGNSAPDKSGLPSDRFSAERTGGSVSTLTIQRTQQEDSAVYLCASSSQGGGFPYNEQFFGPGTRLTVL.

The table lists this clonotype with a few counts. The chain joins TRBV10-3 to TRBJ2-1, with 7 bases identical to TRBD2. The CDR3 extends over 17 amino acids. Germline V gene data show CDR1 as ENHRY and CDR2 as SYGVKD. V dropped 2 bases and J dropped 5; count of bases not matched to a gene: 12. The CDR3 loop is CAISEPMRAGPNNEQFF. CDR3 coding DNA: TGTGCCATCAGTGAGCCGATGAGAGCGGGACCGAACAATGAGCAGTTCTTC.